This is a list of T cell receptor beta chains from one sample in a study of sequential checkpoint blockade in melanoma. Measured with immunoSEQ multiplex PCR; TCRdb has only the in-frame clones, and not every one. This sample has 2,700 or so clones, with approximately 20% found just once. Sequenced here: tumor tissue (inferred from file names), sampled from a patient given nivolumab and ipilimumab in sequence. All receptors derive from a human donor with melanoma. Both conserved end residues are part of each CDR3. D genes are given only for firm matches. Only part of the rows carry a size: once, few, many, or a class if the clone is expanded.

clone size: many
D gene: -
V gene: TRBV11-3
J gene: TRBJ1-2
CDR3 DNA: TGTGCCAGCAGTGACGCGGGAAGTCGGTCTGGCTACACCTTC
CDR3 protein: CASSDAGSRSGYTF

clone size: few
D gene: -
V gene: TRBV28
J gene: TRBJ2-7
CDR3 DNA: TGTGCCAGCAGAGGGAACGGCGAGCACGAGCAGTACTTC
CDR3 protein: CASRGNGEHEQYF

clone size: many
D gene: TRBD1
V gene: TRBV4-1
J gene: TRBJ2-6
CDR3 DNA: TGCGCCAGCAGCCAAACCGGTTCGACAGGGGCTGGGGCCAACGTCCTGACTTTC
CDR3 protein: CASSQTGSTGAGANVLTF

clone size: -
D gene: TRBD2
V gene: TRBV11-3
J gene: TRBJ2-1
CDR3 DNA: TGTGCCAGCAGGATGGGTAGCGGGGGGATCTTAGGCAATGAGCAGTTCTTC
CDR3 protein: CASRMGSGGILGNEQFF

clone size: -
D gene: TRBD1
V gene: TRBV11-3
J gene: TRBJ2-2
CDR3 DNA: TGTGCCAGCAGCCATACAGGGGGCGCAGTTGGGGAGCTGTTTTTT
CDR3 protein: CASSHTGGAVGELFF

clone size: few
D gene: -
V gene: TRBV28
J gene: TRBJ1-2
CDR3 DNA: TGTGCCAGCAGTTTCATAGAGGGGAGCGGGTATGGCTACACCTTC
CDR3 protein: CASSFIEGSGYGYTF

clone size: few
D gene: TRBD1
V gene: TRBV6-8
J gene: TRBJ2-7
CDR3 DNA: TGTGCCAGCAGTGATCAGAACAGGGGCTACGAGCAGTACTTC
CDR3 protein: CASSDQNRGYEQYF

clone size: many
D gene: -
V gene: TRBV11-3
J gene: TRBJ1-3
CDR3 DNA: TGTGCCAGCGCTTCAACCCGGGGGGCTGGAAACACCATATATTTT
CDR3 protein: CASASTRGAGNTIYF

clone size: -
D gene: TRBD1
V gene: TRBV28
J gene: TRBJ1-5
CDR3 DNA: TGTGCCAGCAGCCGACAGGGTTTTAATCAGCCCCAGCATTTT
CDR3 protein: CASSRQGFNQPQHF

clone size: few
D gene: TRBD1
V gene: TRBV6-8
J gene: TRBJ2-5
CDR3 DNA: TGTGCCAGCAGAACAGGGGTCGTAGAGACCCAGTACTTC
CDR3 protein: CASRTGVVETQYF

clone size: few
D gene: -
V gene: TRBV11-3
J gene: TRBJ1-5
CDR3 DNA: TGTGCCAGCAGCCGGACGGAGGGAAATCAGCCCCAGCATTTT
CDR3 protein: CASSRTEGNQPQHF

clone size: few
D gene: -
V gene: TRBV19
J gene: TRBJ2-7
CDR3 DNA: TGTGCCAGTAGTATCGACAGGCCCGGCGGGTACGAGCAGTACTTC
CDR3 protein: CASSIDRPGGYEQYF

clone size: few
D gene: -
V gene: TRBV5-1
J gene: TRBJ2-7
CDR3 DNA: TGCGCCAGCAGCTTGACAGGGTTTATATTTGGGTACGAGCAGTACTTC
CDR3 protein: CASSLTGFIFGYEQYF

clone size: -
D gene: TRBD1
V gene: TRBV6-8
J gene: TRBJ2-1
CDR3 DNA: TGTGCCAGCAGCCGAACCCGGGACAGGGGTGTCAATGAGCAGTTCTTC
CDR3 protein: CASSRTRDRGVNEQFF

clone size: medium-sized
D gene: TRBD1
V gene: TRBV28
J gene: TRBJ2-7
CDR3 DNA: TGTGCCAGCAGTTCTCCCCGGGACAGGGTTCACGAGCAGTACTTC
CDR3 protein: CASSSPRDRVHEQYF

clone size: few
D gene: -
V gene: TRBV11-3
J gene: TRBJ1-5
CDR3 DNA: TGTGCCAGCAGCCAATCGACGGGCGCTAATCAGCCCCAGCATTTT
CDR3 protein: CASSQSTGANQPQHF

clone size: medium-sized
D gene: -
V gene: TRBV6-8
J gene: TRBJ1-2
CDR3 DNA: TGTGCCAGCAGTTACAGATCTAACTATGGCTACACCTTC
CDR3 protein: CASSYRSNYGYTF

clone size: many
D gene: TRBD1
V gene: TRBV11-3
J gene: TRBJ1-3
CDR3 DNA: TGTGCCAGCAGCTCAACTCCAACAGGGGCAACTGGAAACACCATATATTTT
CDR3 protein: CASSSTPTGATGNTIYF

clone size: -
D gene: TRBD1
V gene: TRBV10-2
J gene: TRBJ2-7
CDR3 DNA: TGCGCCAGCAGCTTGGACAGGGCTGGGACAGGGTGCTTC
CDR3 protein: CASSLDRAGTGCF

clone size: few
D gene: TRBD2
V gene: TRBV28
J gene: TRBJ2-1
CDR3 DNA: TGTGCCAGCAGTTTATTAGGGACTAGCGGATACAATGAGCAGTTCTTC
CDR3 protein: CASSLLGTSGYNEQFF

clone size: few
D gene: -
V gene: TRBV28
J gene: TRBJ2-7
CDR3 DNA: TGTGCCAGCAGCCTCGGACTACTCCTCTTATCGACCTACGAGCAGTACTTC
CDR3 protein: CASSLGLLLLSTYEQYF

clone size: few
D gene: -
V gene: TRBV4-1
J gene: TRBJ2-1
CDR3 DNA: TGCGCCAGCAGCCGATATACTCCCTCCTACAATGAGCAGTTCTTC
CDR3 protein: CASSRYTPSYNEQFF

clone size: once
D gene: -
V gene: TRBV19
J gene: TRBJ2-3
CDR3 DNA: TGTGCCAGTAGTATGTCGGGCCAGGCCGCAGATACGCAGTATTTT
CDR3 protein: CASSMSGQAADTQYF

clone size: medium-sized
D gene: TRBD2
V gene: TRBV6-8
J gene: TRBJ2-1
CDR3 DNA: TGTGCCAGCAGGCCAGCGGGAGGATCCAATGAGCAGTTCTTC
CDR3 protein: CASRPAGGSNEQFF

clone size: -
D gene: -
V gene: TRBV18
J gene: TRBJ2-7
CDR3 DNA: TGTGCCAGCTCACCCGGAACCTACGAGCAGTACTTC
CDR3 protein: CASSPGTYEQYF

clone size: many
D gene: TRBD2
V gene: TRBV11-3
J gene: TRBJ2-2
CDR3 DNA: TGTGCCAGCAGCTGGGGACTAGCGGGAGCAAGGACCGGGGAGCTGTTTTTT
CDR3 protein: CASSWGLAGARTGELFF

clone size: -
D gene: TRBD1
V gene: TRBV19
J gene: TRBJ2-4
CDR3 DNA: TGTGCCAGTAGTCCAACCACAGGGGATCCCAAAAACATTCAGTACTTC
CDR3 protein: CASSPTTGDPKNIQYF

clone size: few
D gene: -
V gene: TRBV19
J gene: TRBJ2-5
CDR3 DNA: TGTGCCAGTAGTAGTGTGGGGGGTGGGGAGACCCAGTACTTC
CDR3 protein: CASSSVGGGETQYF

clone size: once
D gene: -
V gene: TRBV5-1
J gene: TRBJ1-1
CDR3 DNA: TGCGCCAGCAGCTTGAATCAAGGGGGAGGCACTGAAGCTTTCTTT
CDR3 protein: CASSLNQGGGTEAFF

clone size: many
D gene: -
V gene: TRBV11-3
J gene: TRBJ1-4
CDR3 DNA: TGTGCCAGCAGCTTATTTGCCGGGACGCGAGGAAAACTGTTTTTT
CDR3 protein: CASSLFAGTRGKLFF

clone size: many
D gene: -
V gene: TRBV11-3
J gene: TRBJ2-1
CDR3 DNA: TGTGCCAGCAGCTTGGGGCAGGCCTACAATGAGCAGTTCTTC
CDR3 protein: CASSLGQAYNEQFF